The clone carrying this T cell receptor beta chain came up once. The repertoire was sequenced with immunoSEQ multiplex PCR; TCRdb's copy has only in-frame clones and lacks some. The data contain over 45,000 clones, about 79% of them singletons. These data originate in a study of OX40 agonist ivuxolimab in advanced cancers. About the research overall: Given to patients was ivuxolimab, an agonistic anti-OX40 (CD134) antibody. Cohort: 65% to 90% men, mean age about 60, aged about 20 to 90.

J lost 1 base, V lost 2 bases, and 7 bases had no gene match. This CDR3 has 16 residues. Germline-derived CDR1 and CDR2 are MGHDK and SYGVNS. The chain employs TRBV25-1 and TRBJ2-5, with TRBD1 identical over 7 bases. Sequences were derived from CD4+ or CD8+ T cells sorted from blood, sampled in a trial of the OX40 agonist ivuxolimab. The receptor was isolated from an adult with an advanced solid tumor such as melanoma, head and neck, liver or kidney cancer. The DNA of the CDR3 is TGTGCCAGCAGTGAAAACAGGGGCAGGACCCAAGAGACCCAGTACTTC. The encoded protein is CASSENRGRTQETQYF.